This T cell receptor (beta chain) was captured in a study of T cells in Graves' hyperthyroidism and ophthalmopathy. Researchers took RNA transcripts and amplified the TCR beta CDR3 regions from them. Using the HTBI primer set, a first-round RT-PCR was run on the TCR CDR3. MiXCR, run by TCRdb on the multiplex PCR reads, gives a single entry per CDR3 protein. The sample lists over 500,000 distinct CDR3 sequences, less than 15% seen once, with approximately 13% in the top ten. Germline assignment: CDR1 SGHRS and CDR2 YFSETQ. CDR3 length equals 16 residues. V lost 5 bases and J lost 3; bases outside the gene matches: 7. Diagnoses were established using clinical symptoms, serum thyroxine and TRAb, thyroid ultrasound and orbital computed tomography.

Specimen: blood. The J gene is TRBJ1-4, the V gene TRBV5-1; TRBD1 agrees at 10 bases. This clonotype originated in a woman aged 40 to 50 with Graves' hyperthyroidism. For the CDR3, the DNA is TGCGCCAGCAGGGAGGGACAGGGGACGGCTAATGAAAAACTGTTTTTT. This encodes CASREGQGTANEKLFF. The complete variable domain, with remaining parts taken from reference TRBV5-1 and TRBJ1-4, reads KAGVTQTPRYLIKTRGQQVTLSCSPISGHRSVSWYQQTPGQGLQFLFEYFSETQRNKGNFPGRFSGRQFSNSRSEMNVSTLELGDSALYLCASREGQGTANEKLFFGSGTQLSVL.